This TCR beta chain was identified in a study of blood T cell repertoires in COVID-19. At the level of the study: Sites across the United States, Italy and Spain contributed samples from acute and convalescent COVID-19. PBMCs, B-cell-depleted T cells, or T cells provided the cDNA or gDNA that made up the material.

This CDR3 has 19 amino acids. Germline V gene lookup returns CDR1 MDHEN and CDR2 SYDVKM. Trimming took 3 bases from V and 1 from J; bases not matched to a gene: 14. Per the original methods: Amplifying reference gene primers gave estimates of nucleated cell counts. Produced via immunoSEQ multiplex PCR; TCRdb's table is partial and in-frame only. The D gene and trimming were derived from the DNA, and the V and J assignments and clone size from that table. The sample records some 110,000 clones, about 82% being singletons. Sequenced input: peripheral blood. This clonotype originated in a human donor in a cohort sampled during active COVID-19. The V and J genes are TRBV28 and TRBJ2-2; TRBD2 matches 7 bases. The CDR3 region is CASSFVAWEGEQNTGELFF. CDR3 nucleotide sequence: TGTGCCAGCAGTTTCGTCGCCTGGGAGGGTGAACAGAACACCGGGGAGCTGTTTTTT.